These T cell receptor beta chains were read from a single sample in a study of breast tumors, draining lymph nodes, adjacent tissues. TCRdb re-called the multiplex PCR reads with MiXCR, one entry per CDR3 protein. The sample shows more than 12,000 distinct CDR3 sequences, about three fifths of them seen only once. Sequenced: tumor-adjacent breast tissue. All receptors derive from a female donor with breast cancer. Some clones in this sample may be carry-over from other donors' samples. Both conserved end residues are part of each CDR3. A D gene is named only where the DNA matches it firmly. Not every row has a clone size; where given, it reads once, few, many or a size class.

V: TRBV12-3/TRBV12-4
J: TRBJ2-1
size: NA
D: TRBD1
DNA: TGTGCCAGCAGTCCGGGACAGGGGGCAGGGAATGAGCAGTTCTTC
CDR3: CASSPGQGAGNEQFF

V: TRBV10-3
J: TRBJ2-3
size: once
D: NA
DNA: TGTGCCATCAGTGCCCCTGAGACTAGCACAGATACGCAGTATTTT
CDR3: CAISAPETSTDTQYF

V: TRBV5-1
J: TRBJ2-1
size: medium-sized
D: TRBD1
DNA: TGCGCCAGCGACGCAGGACAGGGGAATGAGCAGTTCTTC
CDR3: CASDAGQGNEQFF

V: TRBV9
J: TRBJ1-6
size: NA
D: TRBD1
DNA: TGTGCCAGCAGCACCGGACAGGAGGAGAATTCACCCCTCCACTTT
CDR3: CASSTGQEENSPLHF

V: TRBV6-5
J: TRBJ1-5
size: NA
D: NA
DNA: TGTGCCAGCAGGAGGTCGTTAAATCAGCCCCAGCATTTT
CDR3: CASRRSLNQPQHF

V: TRBV19
J: TRBJ1-1
size: many
D: NA
DNA: TGTGCCAGTAGTATAGGCCAGGGGATAAGGACTGAAGCTTTCTTT
CDR3: CASSIGQGIRTEAFF

V: TRBV11-2
J: TRBJ2-1
size: NA
D: TRBD2
DNA: TGTGCCAGCAGCTTAACGCTAGCGGCCACCTACAATGAGCAGTTCTTC
CDR3: CASSLTLAATYNEQFF

V: TRBV20-1
J: TRBJ1-2
size: NA
D: NA
DNA: TGCAGTGCGATAGGGATCGGCTATGGCTACACCTTC
CDR3: CSAIGIGYGYTF

V: TRBV25-1
J: TRBJ1-2
size: NA
D: TRBD1
DNA: TGTGCCAGCAGTGACCAGGACAGGGCTTATGGCTACACCTTC
CDR3: CASSDQDRAYGYTF

V: TRBV6-4
J: TRBJ2-4
size: many
D: NA
DNA: TGTGCCAGCAGTCCCCACAAGACTGGGGAGGAGGGAAACATTCAGTACTTC
CDR3: CASSPHKTGEEGNIQYF

V: TRBV6-5
J: TRBJ2-7
size: once
D: TRBD1
DNA: TGTGCCAGCAGTAACCTCAGACAGGGAATCCACGAGCAGTACTTC
CDR3: CASSNLRQGIHEQYF

V: TRBV5-1
J: TRBJ2-2
size: NA
D: NA
DNA: TGCGCCAGCAAAGGGATGGCCGGGGAGCTGTTTTTT
CDR3: CASKGMAGELFF

V: TRBV5-1
J: TRBJ2-3
size: NA
D: TRBD2
DNA: TGCGCCAGCAGCACCGAACTAGCGGGAGGGTCCAATACGCAGTATTTT
CDR3: CASSTELAGGSNTQYF

V: TRBV20-1
J: TRBJ2-7
size: NA
D: TRBD1
DNA: TGCAGTGCTAGAGATACCCGTCCCGGGACAGGAAGTTACTACGAGCAGTACTTC
CDR3: CSARDTRPGTGSYYEQYF

V: TRBV6-5
J: TRBJ1-1
size: few
D: NA
DNA: TGTGCCAGCAGTTATGTTGGAGGCACTGAAGCTTTCTTT
CDR3: CASSYVGGTEAFF

V: TRBV7-9
J: TRBJ2-7
size: NA
D: NA
DNA: TGTGCCAGCAGCCCGGGACCCTCCTACGAGCAGTACTTC
CDR3: CASSPGPSYEQYF

V: TRBV5-4
J: TRBJ1-4
size: NA
D: NA
DNA: TGTGCCAGCAGCTATCAGGGGAGGGCTGATGAGAAACTGTTTTTT
CDR3: CASSYQGRADEKLFF

V: TRBV9
J: TRBJ2-5
size: NA
D: NA
DNA: TGTGCCAGCAGCGTTGGCGGTGGGTTGTACCAAGAGACCCAGTACTTC
CDR3: CASSVGGGLYQETQYF

V: TRBV20-1
J: TRBJ1-3
size: NA
D: TRBD1
DNA: TGCAGTGCTCGGACAGGGGGGAGCTCTGGAAACACCATATATTTT
CDR3: CSARTGGSSGNTIYF

V: TRBV24-1
J: TRBJ2-1
size: few
D: NA
DNA: TGTGCCACCAGTGACTCTGACGAGAATGAGCAGTTCTTC
CDR3: CATSDSDENEQFF

V: TRBV25-1
J: TRBJ1-6
size: NA
D: NA
DNA: TGTGCCAGCAGTCCACGGGCGAGCTCCTATAATTCACCCCTCCACTTT
CDR3: CASSPRASSYNSPLHF

V: TRBV4-1
J: TRBJ2-7
size: NA
D: TRBD2
DNA: TGCGCCAGCAGCCAAGATCAAGCGGGGGACTACGAGCAGTACTTC
CDR3: CASSQDQAGDYEQYF

V: TRBV20-1
J: TRBJ2-1
size: once
D: TRBD2
DNA: TGCAGTGCTTCCAAAGGACTAGCGGGACACAATGAGCAGTTCTTC
CDR3: CSASKGLAGHNEQFF

V: TRBV9
J: TRBJ2-4
size: NA
D: NA
DNA: TGTGCCAGCAGCGGGGAAAACATTCAGTACTTC
CDR3: CASSGENIQYF

V: TRBV20-1
J: TRBJ2-7
size: medium-sized
D: NA
DNA: TGCAGTGCCATCCCCGCCTATTCGCGACGAGATACCGGATCCTCCTACGAGCAGTACTTC
CDR3: CSAIPAYSRRDTGSSYEQYF

V: TRBV12-3/TRBV12-4
J: TRBJ1-4
size: medium-sized
D: NA
DNA: TGTGCCAGCAGTTTACGACAGAATACTAATGAAAAACTGTTTTTT
CDR3: CASSLRQNTNEKLFF

V: TRBV5-8
J: TRBJ2-3
size: NA
D: TRBD1
DNA: TGTGCCAGCAGCGGGGGGACAGGGGGGTCGGGCGATACGCAGTATTTT
CDR3: CASSGGTGGSGDTQYF

V: TRBV5-1
J: TRBJ2-3
size: NA
D: NA
DNA: TGCGCCAGCAGCGCACTACTGGGTGAAGATACGCAGTATTTT
CDR3: CASSALLGEDTQYF

V: TRBV20-1
J: TRBJ2-3
size: NA
D: NA
DNA: TGCAGTGCTAGACGGCCGCAGACGGGGAATACGCAGTATTTT
CDR3: CSARRPQTGNTQYF

V: TRBV18
J: TRBJ2-7
size: large
D: NA
DNA: TGTGCCAGCTGCAATGAGACTACGTCCTACGAGCAGTACTTC
CDR3: CASCNETTSYEQYF

V: TRBV20-1
J: TRBJ1-5
size: once
D: NA
DNA: TGCAGTGCTAGAGTGACGGGAGATCAGCCCCAGCATTTT
CDR3: CSARVTGDQPQHF

V: TRBV7-3
J: TRBJ1-2
size: many
D: NA
DNA: TGTGCCAGCAGCTTATCAGCGGGCTATGGCTACACCTTC
CDR3: CASSLSAGYGYTF

V: TRBV11-3
J: TRBJ2-4
size: many
D: NA
DNA: TGTGCCAGCAGCTTAGATGGGGCCGCTGTTCAGTACTTC
CDR3: CASSLDGAAVQYF

V: TRBV7-9
J: TRBJ2-7
size: NA
D: TRBD1
DNA: TGTGCCAGCAGCTTAGGCAGGACAGGGTGGCAGTACTTC
CDR3: CASSLGRTGWQYF

V: TRBV11-3
J: TRBJ2-2
size: NA
D: NA
DNA: TGTGCCAGCAGCTTACATCCGGAGCCGAACACCGGGGAGCTGTTTTTT
CDR3: CASSLHPEPNTGELFF